This T cell receptor beta chain was captured in a study of blood T cells in healthy people across ages (dated by TCRdb to between 2015 and 2016). Looking at the study overall: In model experiments, template switching captured about one uniquely barcoded TCR beta cDNA molecule for every two T cells. The study measured age-related changes in TCR beta repertoire diversity using deep sequencing normalized with unique cDNA molecular identifiers. Four age groups were formed from the donors: young (average roughly 15 years), middle-aged (less than 40), aged (over 55) and long-lived (82). To avoid experimental bias, donors of different ages were randomly spread across the sequencing lanes. Two additional independent replicas of 1 million unique cDNA reads from the same blood draw were analyzed for two donors (one aged 18 to 30 and one aged 80 or older). General conclusions and limits of the study: A strong correlation was found between observed TCR beta diversity and the percentage of naive T cells measured by flow cytometry. Compared with the aged group, the long-lived group had more naive CD4+ T cells, fewer expanded clones and increased TCR diversity, a pattern suggesting age selection. Total diversity estimates from one million sequenced T cells were considered lower bounds and underestimates. Observed TCR beta diversity per million T cells fell roughly linearly with age, and a significant reduction was already apparent by age around 39. The CMV infection status of donors was not known, potentially confounding age-related changes in expanded clonotypes. Conclusive comparison of naive and antigen-experienced compartments was prevented by the profiling of bulk unsorted PBMCs.

Including cysteine and phenylalanine, the CDR3 has 14 amino acids. CDR3 DNA is the only sequence kept; it has 42 bases, read in frame from the first base. The germline V and J ends show losses of 0 bases and 7 bases respectively, and no gene match explains 4 bases of the junction. CDR1 and CDR2, looked up from the germline V gene, are SGHRS and YFSETQ. In its sample, this clonotype was seen a few times. No cognate antigen has been identified for it. No much larger clonotype is one base removed from it; base qualities were not supplied. Receptor libraries were prepared by 5' RACE. Instrument on record: Illumina HiSeq 2500. A second PCR of about 7 to 12 cycles was performed with a sample-barcoded 5' primer and a J-beta primer mix. Each TCR beta cDNA molecule received a unique molecular identifier from a template-switch 5' adaptor carrying 12 random nucleotides. Each sample yielded at least 3 million CDR3-containing paired-end reads. The Mint cDNA synthesis kit, primed by a TRBC-specific oligonucleotide, was used to synthesize first-strand cDNA from all RNA. Following uracil-DNA glycosylase treatment, all cDNA underwent a first 18-cycle PCR with the universal primers M1SS and BC2_uni_R. From the authors' description of their analysis: Each sample was normalized by randomly selecting 1 million high-quality reads, each carrying a distinct molecular identifier. Instead of being binned into consensus sequences, reads that shared molecular identifiers were thrown out. CDR3 identification, clonotype clustering and error correction used MiTCR with a Q25 quality threshold and the strictest error-elimination algorithm. A nonparametric unseen species model with Euler transformation was used to estimate lower-bound total TCR beta diversity. Through fastp at Q25 and MiXCR, TCRdb rebuilt clones from the public reads, retaining in-frame beta chains. Each CDR3 protein gets just one entry, which takes the most common genes and DNA from the rows behind it. TCRdb's processing, not the study's, gives the V and J calls here. The sample data list more than 500,000 distinct CDR3 sequences, and 25% to 30% of these were observed just once. Approximately 17% of the sample goes to the ten largest clones.

Donors were around 37 systemically healthy Caucasian individuals from Russia aged roughly 6 to 90 years. Roughly 10 milliliters of peripheral blood were drawn from each donor into EDTA-treated Vacutainer tubes. Ficoll-Paque density-gradient centrifugation was used to isolate PBMCs, with at least 6.5 million per sample. Total RNA, at least 6 micrograms per sample, was extracted from PBMCs with Trizol reagent. For every donor, an aliquot of PBMCs went through flow cytometry to measure the percentages of naive CD45RAhigh/CD27high T cells. Recombination joined TRBV5-1 with TRBJ2-5, with 9 bases matching TRBD2. Sample: blood. The receptor was isolated from a woman in her 70s in good health. The CDR3 is CASSLAGSGGTQYF. DNA sequence: TGCGCCAGCAGCTTGGCCGGTAGCGGGGGGACCCAGTACTTC.